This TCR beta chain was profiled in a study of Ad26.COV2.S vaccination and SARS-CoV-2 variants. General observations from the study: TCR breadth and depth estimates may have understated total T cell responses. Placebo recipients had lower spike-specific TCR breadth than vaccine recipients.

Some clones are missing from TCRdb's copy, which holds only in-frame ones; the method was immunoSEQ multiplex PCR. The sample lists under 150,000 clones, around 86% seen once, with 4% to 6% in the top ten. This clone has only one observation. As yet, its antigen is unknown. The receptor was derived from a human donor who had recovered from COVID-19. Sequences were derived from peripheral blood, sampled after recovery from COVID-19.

The CDR3 nucleotides read TGTGCCAGCAGTGATCAGGGGCGGGCAACTAATGAAAAACTGTTTTTT. Translated: CASSDQGRATNEKLFF. The chain has TRBV25-1 and TRBJ1-4, with D maybe TRBD1 (6 bases). Deletions cut 3 bases from V and 0 bases from J, with 11 bases between. Germline CDR1 and CDR2: MGHDK and SYGVNS. The CDR3 extends over 16 amino acids.